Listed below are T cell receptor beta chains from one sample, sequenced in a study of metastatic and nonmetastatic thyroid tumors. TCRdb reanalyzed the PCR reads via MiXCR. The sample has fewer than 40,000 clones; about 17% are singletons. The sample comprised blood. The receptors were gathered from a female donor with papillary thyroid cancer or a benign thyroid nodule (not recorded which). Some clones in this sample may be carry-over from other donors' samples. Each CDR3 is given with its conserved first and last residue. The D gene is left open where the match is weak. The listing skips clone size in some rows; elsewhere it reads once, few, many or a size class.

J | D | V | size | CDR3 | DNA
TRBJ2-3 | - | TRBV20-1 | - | CSASPRSTDTQYF | TGCAGTGCTAGCCCCAGGAGCACAGATACGCAGTATTTT
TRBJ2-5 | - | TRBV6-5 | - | CASSSLCAIGSIETQYF | TGTGCCAGCAGTTCCCTCTGCGCTATCGGGAGTATTGAGACCCAGTACTTC
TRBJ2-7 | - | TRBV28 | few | CSSSPGIELWF | TGTTCCAGCAGCCCGGGCATAGAGCTTTGGTTC
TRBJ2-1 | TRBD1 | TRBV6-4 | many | CASSDRDSSYNEQFF | TGTGCCAGCAGTGACAGGGACAGTTCCTACAATGAGCAGTTCTTC
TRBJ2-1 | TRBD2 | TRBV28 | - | CVSSLLAGWFYGEQFF | TGTGTCAGCAGCTTACTAGCGGGATGGTTCTACGGGGAGCAGTTCTTC
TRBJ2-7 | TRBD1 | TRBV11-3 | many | CASSPGTGGRYEQYF | TGTGCCAGCAGCCCTGGGACAGGGGGGCGATACGAGCAGTACTTC
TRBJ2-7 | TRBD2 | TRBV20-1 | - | CSARKGLADGKQYF | TGCAGTGCTAGGAAGGGCCTAGCGGACGGCAAGCAGTACTTC
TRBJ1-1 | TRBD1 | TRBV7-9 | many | CASSPRQGMNTEAFF | TGTGCCAGCAGCCCCCGACAGGGGATGAACACTGAAGCTTTCTTT
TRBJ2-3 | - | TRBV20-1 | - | CSASASQGNTDTQYF | TGCAGTGCTAGTGCCAGTCAAGGTAACACAGATACGCAGTATTTT
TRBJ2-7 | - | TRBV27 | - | CASSPRAGAYEQYF | TGTGCCAGCAGTCCCCGGGCAGGGGCGTACGAGCAGTACTTC
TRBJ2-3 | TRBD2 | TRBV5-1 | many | CASSYASAGASTDTQYF | TGCGCCAGCAGTTACGCCTCAGCGGGAGCTAGCACAGATACGCAGTATTTT
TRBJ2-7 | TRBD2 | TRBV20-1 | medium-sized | CSARDREREIGEQYF | TGCAGTGCTAGAGATCGGGAGCGGGAGATCGGGGAGCAGTACTTC
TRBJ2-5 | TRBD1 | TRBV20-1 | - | CSALGTDQETQYF | TGCAGTGCTTTAGGGACAGACCAAGAGACCCAGTACTTC
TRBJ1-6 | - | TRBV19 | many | CASSIGGDNSPLHF | TGTGCCAGTAGTATAGGAGGGGACAATTCACCCCTCCACTTT
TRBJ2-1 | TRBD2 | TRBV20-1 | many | CSALGLAALSYNEQFF | TGCAGTGCCCTGGGACTAGCGGCCCTTTCCTACAATGAGCAGTTCTTC
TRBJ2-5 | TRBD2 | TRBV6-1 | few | CASSESGRSLWETQYF | TGTGCCAGCAGTGAGAGCGGGAGGTCCCTCTGGGAGACCCAGTACTTC
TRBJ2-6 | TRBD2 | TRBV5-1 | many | CASSLRLAGFSSGANVLTF | TGCGCCAGCAGCTTGAGGCTAGCGGGCTTCAGCTCTGGGGCCAACGTCCTGACTTTC
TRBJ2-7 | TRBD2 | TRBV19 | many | CASSMTSDYEQYF | TGTGCCAGTAGCATGACTAGCGACTACGAGCAGTACTTC
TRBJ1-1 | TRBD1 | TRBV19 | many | CASSINEGAMNTEAFF | TGTGCCAGTAGTATTAATGAGGGGGCGATGAACACTGAAGCTTTCTTT
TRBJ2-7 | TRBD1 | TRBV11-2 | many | CASSLRDRALGRYF | TGTGCCAGCAGCTTGAGGGACAGGGCCCTAGGACGCTACTTC
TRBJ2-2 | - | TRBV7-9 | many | CASSNSVRGELFF | TGTGCCAGCAGCAATTCAGTGAGGGGGGAGCTGTTTTTT
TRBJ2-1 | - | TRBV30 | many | CAWSHHEQFF | TGTGCCTGGAGTCACCATGAGCAGTTCTTC
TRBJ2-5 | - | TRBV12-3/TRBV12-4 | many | CASSLEVQETQYF | TGTGCCAGCAGTTTAGAGGTGCAGGAGACCCAGTACTTC
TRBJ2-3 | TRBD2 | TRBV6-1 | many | CASSVASGGTDTQYF | TGTGCCAGCAGTGTGGCTAGCGGGGGCACAGATACGCAGTATTTT
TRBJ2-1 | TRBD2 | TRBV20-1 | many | CSARGGGAGVANEQFF | TGCAGTGCTAGAGGTGGCGGAGCGGGAGTAGCGAATGAGCAGTTCTTC
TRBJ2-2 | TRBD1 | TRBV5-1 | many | CASSLGTGNTGELFF | TGCGCCAGCAGCTTGGGGACAGGGAACACCGGGGAGCTGTTTTTT
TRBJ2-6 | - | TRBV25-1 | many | CASSESVRVSGANVLTF | TGTGCCAGCAGTGAAAGCGTACGGGTCTCTGGGGCCAACGTCCTGACTTTC
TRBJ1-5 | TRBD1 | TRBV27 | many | CASSPEGQGNQPQHF | TGTGCCAGCAGCCCCGAGGGACAGGGCAATCAGCCCCAGCATTTT
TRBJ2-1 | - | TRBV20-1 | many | CSANRYNEQFF | TGCAGTGCTAACAGGTACAATGAGCAGTTCTTC
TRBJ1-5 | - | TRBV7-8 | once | CASSITVYNQPQHF | TGTGCCAGCAGCATAACGGTCTACAATCAGCCCCAGCATTTT
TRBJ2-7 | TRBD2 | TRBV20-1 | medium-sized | CSAREREYEQYF | TGCAGTGCTAGAGAGCGGGAGTACGAGCAGTACTTC
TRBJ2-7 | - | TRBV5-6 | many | CASSLGFGSYEQYF | TGTGCCAGCAGCTTGGGCTTCGGGTCCTACGAGCAGTACTTC
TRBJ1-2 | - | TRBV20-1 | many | CSASDAGKVYGYTF | TGCAGTGCTAGTGATGCCGGAAAAGTCTATGGCTACACCTTC
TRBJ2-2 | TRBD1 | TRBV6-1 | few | CASRRTGTTGELFF | TGTGCCAGCAGAAGGACAGGGACCACCGGGGAGCTGTTTTTT
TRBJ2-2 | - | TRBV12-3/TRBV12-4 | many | CASSPGHPGELFF | TGTGCCAGCAGTCCTGGACATCCCGGGGAGCTGTTTTTT
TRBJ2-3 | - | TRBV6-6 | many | CASSYSMGLDTQYF | TGTGCCAGCAGTTACTCGATGGGGTTGGATACGCAGTATTTT
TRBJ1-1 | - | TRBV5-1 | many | CASSLRQRTMNTEAFF | TGCGCCAGCAGCTTGCGCCAGCGTACCATGAACACTGAAGCTTTCTTT
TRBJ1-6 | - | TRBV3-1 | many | CASSQVEPGLPLHF | TGTGCCAGCAGCCAAGTAGAACCGGGGCTGCCCCTCCACTTT
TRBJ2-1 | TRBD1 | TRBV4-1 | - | CASSQYSGQGGNEQFF | TGCGCCAGCAGCCAATATTCGGGACAGGGAGGCAATGAGCAGTTCTTC
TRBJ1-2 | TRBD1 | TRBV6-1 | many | CASSSGQVGRGYTF | TGTGCCAGCAGTTCAGGACAGGTGGGACGGGGCTACACCTTC